The rows below give T cell receptor beta chains drawn from one sample of a study of T cells in localized non-small cell lung cancer. Repertoires were generated with immunoSEQ multiplex PCR, while TCRdb's copy carries only in-frame clones and drops some. Seen here are roughly 11,000 clones, roughly 84% observed once, and the top ten hold around a fifth. Material: peripheral blood, obtained before any cancer treatment. These receptors came from an older male donor with stage I lung adenocarcinoma. Both conserved end residues are part of each CDR3. The D gene is left open where the match is weak. A clone size is listed for some rows: how often the clone was seen (once, few, many), or a class if it is expanded.

clone size | D gene | J gene | V gene | CDR3 protein | CDR3 DNA
- | - | TRBJ1-1 | TRBV5-1 | CASSSRVGVLMNTEAFF | TGCGCCAGCAGCTCCAGGGTGGGGGTTTTGATGAACACTGAAGCTTTCTTT
- | TRBD2 | TRBJ2-1 | TRBV30 | CAWSSVAGGYNEQFF | TGTGCCTGGAGCTCCGTAGCGGGGGGTTACAATGAGCAGTTCTTC
- | - | TRBJ1-2 | TRBV27 | CASSLRTGRDYGYTF | TGTGCCAGCAGTTTACGAACCGGGAGAGACTATGGCTACACCTTC
few | TRBD2 | TRBJ2-5 | TRBV7-6 | CASSAGGETQYF | TGTGCCAGCAGCGCCGGGGGGGAGACCCAGTACTTC
- | TRBD1 | TRBJ2-1 | TRBV9 | CASSIVTGGEQFF | TGTGCCAGCAGCATCGTAACAGGGGGCGAGCAGTTCTTC
- | - | TRBJ1-2 | TRBV7-2 | CASSGESQGFYGYTF | TGTGCCAGCAGCGGCGAATCACAGGGTTTCTATGGCTACACCTTC
- | TRBD1 | TRBJ1-4 | TRBV30 | CAWSRMEQGLGSEKLFF | TGTGCCTGGAGCCGAATGGAACAGGGGCTGGGCTCTGAAAAACTGTTTTTT
- | - | TRBJ1-1 | TRBV6-1 | CASSTGHTEAFF | TGTGCCAGCTCCACAGGGCACACTGAAGCTTTCTTT
- | - | TRBJ1-3 | TRBV5-1 | CASSFDTSGNTIYF | TGCGCCAGCAGCTTTGACACCTCTGGAAACACCATATATTTT
- | - | TRBJ1-5 | TRBV7-2 | CASSSDNQPQHF | TGTGCCAGCAGCTCAGATAATCAGCCCCAGCATTTT
- | - | TRBJ2-6 | TRBV21-1 | CASSKRQVRGSGANVLTF | TGTGCCAGCAGCAAACGGCAGGTAAGGGGCTCGGGGGCCAACGTCCTGACTTTC
- | - | TRBJ1-5 | TRBV12-1 | CASSFGQARYSNQPQHF | TGTGCCAGCAGCTTTGGGCAGGCGCGATATAGCAATCAGCCCCAGCATTTT
once | - | TRBJ2-7 | TRBV7-2 | CASSFPGKPYEQYF | TGTGCCAGCAGCTTCCCGGGGAAACCCTACGAGCAGTACTTC
- | TRBD1 | TRBJ1-6 | TRBV11-3 | CASSLDQGGSSYNSPLHF | TGTGCCAGCAGCTTAGATCAGGGGGGTTCAAGCTATAATTCACCCCTCCACTTT
once | TRBD1 | TRBJ1-6 | TRBV2 | CASTPLTGTDNSPLHF | TGTGCCAGCACTCCTCTGACAGGGACCGATAATTCACCCCTCCACTTT
once | TRBD1 | TRBJ1-4 | TRBV7-9 | CASSLSLFDRGEKLFF | TGTGCCAGCAGCTTAAGCCTCTTTGACAGGGGCGAAAAACTGTTTTTT
- | TRBD2 | TRBJ2-5 | TRBV5-1 | CASSLSSGGETQYF | TGCGCCAGCAGCCTTAGTAGCGGGGGTGAGACCCAGTACTTC
- | - | TRBJ2-5 | TRBV7-9 | CASSFTETQYF | TGTGCCAGCAGCTTCACCGAGACCCAGTACTTC
- | - | TRBJ2-2 | TRBV28 | CASSLATGFGTGELFF | TGTGCCAGCAGTTTAGCAACAGGGTTTGGTACCGGGGAGCTGTTTTTT
- | - | TRBJ1-6 | TRBV6-6 | CASSYRADSPLHF | TGTGCCAGCAGTTACCGGGCGGATTCACCCCTCCACTTT
- | - | TRBJ2-1 | TRBV18 | CASSYSLGQGGNEQFF | TGTGCCAGCTCGTACTCCCTGGGGCAGGGGGGTAATGAGCAGTTCTTC
- | - | TRBJ1-2 | TRBV7-9 | CASFYTGTGYTF | TGTGCCAGCTTCTATACGGGCACCGGCTACACCTTC
- | TRBD1 | TRBJ1-3 | TRBV7-1 | CASSLGGQGNTIYF | TGTGCCAGCAGCTTAGGGGGACAGGGAAACACCATATATTTT
once | TRBD1 | TRBJ1-5 | TRBV19 | CASTPGTGFRNQPQHF | TGTGCCAGTACTCCCGGGACAGGGTTTCGCAATCAGCCCCAGCATTTT